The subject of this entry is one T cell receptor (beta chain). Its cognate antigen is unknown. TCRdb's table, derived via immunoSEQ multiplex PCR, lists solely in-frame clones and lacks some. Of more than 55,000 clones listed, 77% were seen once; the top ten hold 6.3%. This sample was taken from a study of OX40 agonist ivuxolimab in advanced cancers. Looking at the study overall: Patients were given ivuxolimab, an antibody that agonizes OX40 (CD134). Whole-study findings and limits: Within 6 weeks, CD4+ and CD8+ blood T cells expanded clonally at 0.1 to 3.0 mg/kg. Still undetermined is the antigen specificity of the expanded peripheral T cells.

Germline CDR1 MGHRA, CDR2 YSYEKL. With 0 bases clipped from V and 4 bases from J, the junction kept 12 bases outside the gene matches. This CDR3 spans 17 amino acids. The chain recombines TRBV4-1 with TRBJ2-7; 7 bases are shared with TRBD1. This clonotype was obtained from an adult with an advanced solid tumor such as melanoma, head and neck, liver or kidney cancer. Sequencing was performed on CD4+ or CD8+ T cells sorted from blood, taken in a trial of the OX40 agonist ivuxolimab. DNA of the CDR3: TGCGCCAGCAGCCAAGACTATAACAGGGGCCTGGGTTACGAGCAGTACTTC. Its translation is CASSQDYNRGLGYEQYF.